The clone carrying this T cell receptor beta chain was detected only a few times. The antigen is not known. The data were obtained in a study of identical twins. Broader study findings: Low generation-probability sequences were in excess among twin-shared out-of-frame alpha sequences.

V was shortened by 3 bases and J by 10 bases, with 16 bases between the two germline ends. CDR1 ENHRY and CDR2 SYGVKD come from the germline V gene. This CDR3 region has 13 residues. Each CDR3 protein is one row after TCRdb ran MiXCR on the 5' RACE reads. This sample has about 530,000 distinct CDR3 sequences, with roughly 15% found just once. This sample was also put to use in a study of yellow fever vaccine responses in identical twins.

The source material was CD4+ T cells sorted from blood. The sequence came from a woman under 30 in good health. This chain joins TRBV10-3 and TRBJ2-7, with D possibly TRBD1 on 5 matching bases. The CDR3 DNA sequence: TGTGCCATCAGTGACCCCACGAACCAGGGCCAGTACTTC. Protein sequence: CAISDPTNQGQYF.